This T cell receptor (beta chain) is drawn from a study of T cell changes during pregnancy in multiple sclerosis. This clone was recorded a few times. CDR3 length equals 13 residues. V lost 7 bases to trimming and J lost 5 bases; unmatched junction nucleotides: 7. Germline values: CDR1 SGHAT, CDR2 FQDESV (reference sequence). The table came from immunoSEQ multiplex PCR; TCRdb's copy has only in-frame clones and leaves some out. The data contain 70,000 to 85,000 clones, around 90% of them singletons. This specimen consisted of peripheral blood, obtained before pregnancy. The receptor comes from a female donor with multiple sclerosis, enrolled in a pregnancy study. V usage is TRBV11-1 and J usage is TRBJ2-5; TRBD1 aligns across 7 bases. CDR3 nucleotides: TGTGCCAGCAATCGAGGGGGCGGGGAGACCCAGTACTTC. Its translation: CASNRGGGETQYF.